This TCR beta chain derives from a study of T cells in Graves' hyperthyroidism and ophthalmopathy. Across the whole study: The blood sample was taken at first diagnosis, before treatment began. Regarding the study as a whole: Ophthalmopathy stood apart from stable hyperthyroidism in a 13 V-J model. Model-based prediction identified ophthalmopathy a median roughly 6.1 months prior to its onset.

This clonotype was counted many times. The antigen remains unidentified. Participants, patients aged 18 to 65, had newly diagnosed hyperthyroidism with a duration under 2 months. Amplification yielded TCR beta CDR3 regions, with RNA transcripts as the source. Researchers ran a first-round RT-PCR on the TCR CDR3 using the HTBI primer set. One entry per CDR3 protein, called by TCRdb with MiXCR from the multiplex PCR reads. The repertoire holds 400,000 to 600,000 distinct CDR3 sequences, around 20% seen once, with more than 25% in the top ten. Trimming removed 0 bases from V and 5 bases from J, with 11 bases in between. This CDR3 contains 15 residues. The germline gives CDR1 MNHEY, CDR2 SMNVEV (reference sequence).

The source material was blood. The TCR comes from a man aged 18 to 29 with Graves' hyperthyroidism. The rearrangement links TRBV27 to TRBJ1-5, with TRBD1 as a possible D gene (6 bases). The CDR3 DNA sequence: TGTGCCAGCAGTTTATCGGACAGCCTCTATCAGCCCCAGCATTTT. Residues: CASSLSDSLYQPQHF.